Listed below are T cell receptor beta chains from one sample, sequenced in a study of blood T cell repertoires in COVID-19. Generated by immunoSEQ multiplex PCR, the TCRdb table keeps only in-frame clones and is missing some. The table has 110,000 or so clones, about three quarters seen once; the top ten hold about 1.8%. The sequencing input was peripheral blood. All receptors derive from a woman in her thirties or forties with acute or convalescent COVID-19. The CDR3 runs from the conserved cysteine through the conserved F or W. Fields, in order: V gene, J gene, D gene, clone size, CDR3 protein, CDR3 DNA. A D gene is named only where the DNA matches it firmly. Some rows have no size entry. The others give once, few or many, or a class for an expanded clone.

TRBV9,TRBJ2-3,.,.,CASSERGFSTDTQYF,TGTGCCAGCAGTGAACGGGGGTTTAGCACAGATACGCAGTATTTT
TRBV15,TRBJ1-6,TRBD1,.,CATSRVQGATSTGNSPLHF,TGTGCCACCAGCAGAGTACAGGGGGCTACTTCGACGGGTAATTCACCCCTCCACTTT
TRBV6-5,TRBJ1-2,TRBD1,.,CATSDRVNGYTF,TGTGCCACTTCGGACAGGGTAAACGGCTACACCTTC
TRBV27,TRBJ2-7,TRBD1,.,CASSLLSSIGTGKSSYEQYF,TGTGCCAGCAGTTTACTCTCCAGTATTGGGACAGGGAAGAGCTCCTACGAGCAGTACTTC
TRBV5-4,TRBJ2-1,TRBD2,few,CASSPLPTSGGSNEQFF,TGTGCCAGCAGCCCCCTGCCGACTAGCGGGGGGTCGAATGAGCAGTTCTTC
TRBV6-6,TRBJ1-1,.,.,CATERQGSTEAFF,TGTGCCACCGAGAGGCAGGGGAGCACTGAAGCTTTCTTT
TRBV28,TRBJ1-4,.,.,CASKTGVSYNEKLFF,TGTGCCAGCAAGACAGGCGTGTCTTATAATGAAAAACTGTTTTTT
TRBV19,TRBJ2-2,.,.,CASSIRKTDPRNTGELFF,TGTGCCAGTAGTATAAGAAAGACAGACCCAAGGAACACCGGGGAGCTGTTTTTT
TRBV7-6,TRBJ2-7,.,.,CASSPLAQPLEQYF,TGTGCCAGCAGCCCACTAGCTCAGCCACTCGAGCAGTACTTC
TRBV5-4,TRBJ2-5,.,.,CASSLAPLASQETQYF,TGTGCCAGCAGCTTGGCCCCCCTAGCGTCACAAGAGACCCAGTACTTC
TRBV5-5,TRBJ1-1,.,.,CASSLTYRDGTEAFF,TGTGCCAGCAGCCTCACTTACAGGGATGGCACTGAAGCTTTCTTT
TRBV24-1,TRBJ2-7,TRBD2,few,CATSPAPIAGGTYEQYF,TGTGCCACCAGTCCCGCTCCTATAGCGGGGGGCACCTACGAGCAGTACTTC
TRBV27,TRBJ1-6,TRBD1,.,CASSFSGTGVTALHF,TGTGCCAGCAGTTTTTCCGGGACAGGGGTTACAGCCCTCCACTTT
TRBV5-1,TRBJ1-3,.,once,CASSLGSRGSGNTIYF,TGCGCCAGCAGCTTGGGGTCACGAGGCTCTGGAAACACCATATATTTT
TRBV28,TRBJ2-2,TRBD1,.,CASSLITGGINTGELFF,TGTGCCAGCAGCCTCATTACAGGGGGCATTAACACCGGGGAGCTGTTTTTT
TRBV25-1,TRBJ1-4,TRBD1,.,CASSEGQYNEKLFF,TGTGCCAGCAGTGAGGGACAGTATAATGAAAAACTGTTTTTT
TRBV9,TRBJ2-5,TRBD2,.,CASSVTSAGGQETQYF,TGTGCCAGCAGCGTCACTTCAGCGGGGGGTCAAGAGACCCAGTACTTC
TRBV5-1,TRBJ1-1,.,.,CASSWGRGANTEAFF,TGCGCCAGCAGCTGGGGTCGGGGGGCCAACACTGAAGCTTTCTTT
TRBV14,TRBJ2-1,TRBD1,.,CASSKKGAFNNEQFF,TGTGCCAGCAGCAAAAAGGGGGCCTTTAACAATGAGCAGTTCTTC
TRBV28,TRBJ2-3,TRBD2,few,CASRPGLSTDTQYF,TGTGCCAGCAGACCGGGACTAAGCACAGATACGCAGTATTTT
TRBV7-9,TRBJ2-3,TRBD1,.,CASSQGTGGGTDTQYF,TGTGCCAGCAGCCAGGGGACAGGGGGAGGCACAGATACGCAGTATTTT
TRBV24-1,TRBJ1-2,.,.,CATSDIYGYGYTF,TGTGCCACCAGTGATATATACGGGTATGGCTACACCTTC
TRBV5-1,TRBJ2-1,.,few,CASSAWTDYNEQFF,TGCGCCAGCAGCGCCTGGACAGACTACAATGAGCAGTTCTTC
TRBV5-1,TRBJ2-2,.,.,CASSFARGDTGELFF,TGCGCCAGCAGCTTCGCCAGGGGGGACACCGGGGAGCTGTTTTTT
TRBV3-1/TRBV3-2,TRBJ2-1,TRBD1,.,CASSPRQGHYNEQFF,TGTGCCAGCAGCCCGAGACAGGGGCACTACAATGAGCAGTTCTTC
TRBV2,TRBJ2-3,TRBD2,.,CASSLLAGGGDTQYF,TGTGCCAGCAGCCTTTTAGCGGGGGGGGGAGATACGCAGTATTTT
TRBV5-5,TRBJ1-5,.,once,CASSPEAFSNQPQHF,TGTGCCAGCAGCCCCGAGGCCTTTAGCAATCAGCCCCAGCATTTT